The clone carrying this T cell receptor (beta chain) showed up many times. Its antigen remains unidentified. This entry is derived from a study of T cells in Graves' hyperthyroidism and ophthalmopathy. Study-level background: Peripheral blood samples were taken at initial diagnosis, prior to any treatment.

The J segment lost 1 base and the V segment lost 10 bases, leaving 9 bases of the junction unmatched. The germline V gene encodes CDR1 SNHLY and CDR2 FYNNEI. The CDR3 runs to 14 residues. Reasons for excluding patients were uncontrolled infection, other autoimmune disease, pregnancy or lactation. Each diagnosis was grounded in clinical symptoms, serum thyroxine and TRAb, thyroid ultrasound, and orbital computed tomography. Amplification of TCR beta CDR3 regions was performed using RNA transcripts as template. During a first-round RT-PCR of the TCR CDR3, the HTBI primer set was used. From the multiplex PCR reads, TCRdb called clonotypes with MiXCR, one entry per CDR3 protein. This sample has 700,000 or so distinct CDR3 sequences, with about 15% found just once. Overall study results and limits: Through a model of 13 V-J features, ophthalmopathy was separated from stable hyperthyroidism.

This chain connects TRBV2 to TRBJ2-5; 7 bases align to TRBD2. This clonotype originated in a man aged 18-30 years with Graves' hyperthyroidism. Sequenced: blood. The CDR3 DNA follows: TGTGCCACGGGGCTAGCGGAATCCCAAGAGACCCAGTACTTC. It codes for CATGLAESQETQYF.